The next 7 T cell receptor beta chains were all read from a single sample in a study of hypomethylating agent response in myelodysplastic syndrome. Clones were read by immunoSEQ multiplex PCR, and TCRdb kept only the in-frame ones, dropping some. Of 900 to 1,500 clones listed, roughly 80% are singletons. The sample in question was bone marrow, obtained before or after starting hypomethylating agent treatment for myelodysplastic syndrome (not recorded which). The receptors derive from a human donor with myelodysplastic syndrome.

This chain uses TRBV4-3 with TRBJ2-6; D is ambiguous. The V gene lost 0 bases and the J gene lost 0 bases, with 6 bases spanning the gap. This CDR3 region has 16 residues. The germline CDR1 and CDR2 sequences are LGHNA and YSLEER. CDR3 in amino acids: CASSQDLVSGANVLTF. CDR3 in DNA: TGCGCCAGCAGCCAAGATTTGGTCTCTGGGGCCAACGTCCTGACTTTC.

CDR3 sequence (DNA): TGTGCCAGCAGCATTTTGCAAGAGACCCAGTACTTC. Translated, it gives CASSILQETQYF. V is TRBV11-2 and J is TRBJ2-5; no reliable D call. This CDR3 has 12 residues. Germline values: CDR1 SGHAT, CDR2 FQNNGV. V was trimmed by 5 bases and J by 2 bases, leaving 6 bases between them.

CDR3 DNA sequence: TGTGCCAGCAGCGCCCAGGGTTTGGCTCAGCCCCAGCATTTT. Its protein is CASSAQGLAQPQHF. The V call is TRBV9, the J call TRBJ1-5, with D perhaps matching TRBD1 (5 bases). V lost 3 bases and J lost 6, with 13 bases in between. The CDR3 totals 14 residues. Germline V gives CDR1 SGDLS, CDR2 YYNGEE.

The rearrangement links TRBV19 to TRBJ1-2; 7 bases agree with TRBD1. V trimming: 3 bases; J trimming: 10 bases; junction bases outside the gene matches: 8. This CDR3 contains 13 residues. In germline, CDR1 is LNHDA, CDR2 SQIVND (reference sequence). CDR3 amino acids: CASSIGTVPVYTF. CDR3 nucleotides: TGTGCCAGTAGTATCGGGACAGTACCTGTCTACACCTTC.

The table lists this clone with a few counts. The CDR3 protein is CASSLGDRAYNEQFF. Written as DNA, the CDR3 is TGTGCCAGCAGCTTGGGGGACAGAGCCTACAATGAGCAGTTCTTC. The rearrangement joins TRBV5-6 to TRBJ2-1, with 7 bases identical to TRBD1. Germline V lookup: CDR1 SGHDT, CDR2 YYEEEE. The CDR3 is made up of 15 amino acids. Trimming at V came to 0 bases and at J to 2 bases, leaving 2 bases not matched to a gene.

DNA for the CDR3: TGCGCCAGCAGCGAATCCGGGACAGCTAACTATGGCTACACCTTC. Protein product: CASSESGTANYGYTF. The chain links TRBV5-1 to TRBJ1-2; TRBD1 matches 7 bases. Germline V gene lookup returns CDR1 SGHRS and CDR2 YFSETQ. The CDR3 is made up of 15 amino acids. Trimming took 4 bases from V and 0 from J; bases not matched to a gene: 6.

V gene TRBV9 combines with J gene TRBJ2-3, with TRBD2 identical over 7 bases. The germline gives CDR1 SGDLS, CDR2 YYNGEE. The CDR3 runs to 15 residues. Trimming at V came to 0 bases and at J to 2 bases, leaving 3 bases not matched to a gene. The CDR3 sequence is CASSVGLAHTDTQYF. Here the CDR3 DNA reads TGTGCCAGCAGCGTAGGACTAGCCCACACAGATACGCAGTATTTT.